This paragraph reports one T cell receptor beta chain. Compared with germline, one end of the junction differs, possibly owing to a read error. This entry comes from a study of shared clonotypes between healthy human individuals. Sorted-subset replicate PCRs used 150 to 200 ng of genomic DNA. This amount corresponded to 30,000 to 35,000 T cell genomes. TCRdb's copy holds only in-frame clones and misses some; the assay was immunoSEQ multiplex PCR. This sample has around 1,100,000 clones, with roughly 80% found just once. Germline V gene data show CDR1 as SNHLY and CDR2 as FYNNEI. The CDR3 length is 15 residues.

The rearrangement uses TRBV2 and TRBJ1-2; unclear D gene. Sample: memory CD4+ T cells from PBMCs. This sample's subset: CD45RA-negative fraction. The source of this sequence is a man younger than 35 in good health. Some clones in this sample may be carry-over from other donors' samples. The CDR3, as DNA: TGTGCCGGCAGTGAAGCGGGGAGACTCATATATGGCTACACCTTC. Protein sequence: CAGSEAGRLIYGYTF.